The present TCR beta chain was sequenced within a study of glioma-infiltrating T cells (dated by TCRdb to 2016 to 2018). For the wider study: TCR alpha- and beta-chain repertoires were sequenced from glioma tissue, non-neoplastic brain tissue and matched peripheral blood mononuclear cells. To gauge divergence between tissue and blood T-cell populations, every tissue-infiltrating repertoire was compared against the peripheral blood repertoire from the same patient. The paired cohort was made up of three low-grade glioma patients, eight primary glioblastoma patients and three non-glioma patients who contributed non-neoplastic brain tissue. Study-wide conclusions, independent of this receptor: Tissue and blood shared very few CDR3 sequences, a result attributed to high CDR3 diversity and limited sampling. The group comparisons were based on small numbers of patients: three non-neoplastic, three low-grade glioma and about eight glioblastoma patients. VJ-independent divergence between tissue and blood was below expectation in non-neoplastic patients but above expectation in all gliomas, especially low-grade gliomas.

TCR alpha and beta CDR3 regions were amplified with the iRepertoire nested amplicon-rescue multiplex PCR (arm-PCR) platform from RNA. For one-step reverse transcription and amplification, about 95-450 ng of tissue mRNA or PBMC total RNA was used as input. Following bead purification, Illumina adapters were added by a secondary multiplex PCR, and libraries between 200 and 400 bp were gel-purified. Libraries carried internal 6-nucleotide barcodes used for demultiplexing. Sequencing of the libraries was done on an Illumina MiSeq using 2x220 or 2x250 nucleotide paired-end reads. Regarding the original processing steps: Paired reads were merged with FLASH 1.2.11 and aligned to the GRCh37 human genome with BWA-MEM before extracting TRA and TRB reads. For V and J assignment, an IMGT-derived reference of cassette sequences and CDR3 motifs that included pseudogenes was used. Reads were translated in three frames, and productive CDR3s were defined by a C…FGXG motif without stop codons. A clonotype was defined as a unique combination of a V-J cassette pair and a CDR3 amino acid sequence. Reads were filtered by Hamming distance, with the threshold set by the sequence error rate of each sample in mapped regions. TCRdb redid the processing of the public reads, applying fastp at Q25 and MiXCR, and retained in-frame beta chains. Rows matching on CDR3 protein sequence are summarized as one entry with the most common DNA and genes. The V and J calls shown here were made by TCRdb, not taken from the authors' results. This sample is represented by 150,000 or so distinct CDR3 sequences; about two fifths of them were singletons. The ten largest clonotypes hold roughly 20% of the sample.

In the case of this clonotype: The antigen it binds to is not known. Per-base quality was not reported, and no clone a single base away is much larger than it.

The germline V gene specifies SGHTA as CDR1 and FQGNSA as CDR2. The germline ends are 3 bases apart after V is trimmed by 2 bases and J by 4 bases. The CDR3 sequence holds 12 residues, the cysteine and phenylalanine included. CDR3 DNA only is kept here, 36 bases in frame from base 1. The receptor was isolated from a human donor with low-grade glioma or glioblastoma, undergoing nonglioma brain surgery, or in good health (not recorded which). The sample was glioma tissue, nonneoplastic brain tissue, or PBMCs (not recorded which). The sequence is built from TRBV7-2 and TRBJ1-5; the D gene cannot be resolved reliably. The CDR3 in this case is CASSLSNQPQHF. The DNA sequence reads TGTGCCAGCAGCTTATCAAATCAGCCCCAGCATTTT.